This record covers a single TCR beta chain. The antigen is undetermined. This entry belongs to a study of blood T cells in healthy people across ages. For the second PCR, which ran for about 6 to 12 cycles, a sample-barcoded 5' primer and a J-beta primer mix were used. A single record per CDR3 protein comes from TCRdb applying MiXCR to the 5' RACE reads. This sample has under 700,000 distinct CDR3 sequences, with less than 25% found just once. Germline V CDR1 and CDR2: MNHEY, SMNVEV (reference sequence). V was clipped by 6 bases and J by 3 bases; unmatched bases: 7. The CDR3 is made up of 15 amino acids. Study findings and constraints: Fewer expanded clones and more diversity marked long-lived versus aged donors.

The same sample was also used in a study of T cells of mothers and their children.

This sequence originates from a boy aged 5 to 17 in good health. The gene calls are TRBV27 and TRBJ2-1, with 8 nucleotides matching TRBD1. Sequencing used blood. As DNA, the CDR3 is TGTGCCAGCAGGATCGACAGGGGTAGCTACAATGAGCAGTTCTTC. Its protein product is CASRIDRGSYNEQFF.